The source of this T cell receptor (beta chain) is a study of PD-1 blockade in classical Hodgkin lymphoma. The method was immunoSEQ multiplex PCR; TCRdb's version includes in-frame clones alone and lacks a portion of them. The table has some 21,000 clones, roughly 94% seen once. Findings of the study overall: In newly diagnosed patients, baseline TCR diversity was reportedly below that of healthy donors. What caused the repertoire differences, perhaps disease activity or prior therapy, remains undefined.

On this clone: Its cognate antigen is unknown.

Time point defined: newly diagnosed, previously untreated cHL patient sample. Comparison used PBMCs from newly diagnosed, untreated classical Hodgkin lymphoma. V gave up 3 bases and J gave up 5 bases, with 11 bases separating them. The germline gives CDR1 SGHDT, CDR2 YYEEEE. The CDR3 runs 14 residues. The TCR was taken from a human donor with classical Hodgkin lymphoma. This chain uses TRBV5-6 with TRBJ1-4; D is undetermined. The specimen sequenced was peripheral blood mononuclear cells (PBMCs). This CDR3 is CASSWAYTNEKLFF. CDR3 nucleotide sequence: TGTGCCAGCAGCTGGGCGTATACGAATGAAAAACTGTTTTTT.